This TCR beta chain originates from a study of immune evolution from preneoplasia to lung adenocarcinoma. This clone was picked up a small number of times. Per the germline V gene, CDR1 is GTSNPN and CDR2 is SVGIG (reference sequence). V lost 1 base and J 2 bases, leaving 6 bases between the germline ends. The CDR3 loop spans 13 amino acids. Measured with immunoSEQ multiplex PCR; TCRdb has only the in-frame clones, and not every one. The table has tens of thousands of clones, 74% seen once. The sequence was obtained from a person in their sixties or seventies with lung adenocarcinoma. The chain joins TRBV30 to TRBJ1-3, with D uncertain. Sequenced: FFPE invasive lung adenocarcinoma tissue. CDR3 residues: CAWSGDTGNTIYF. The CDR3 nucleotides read TGTGCCTGGAGTGGAGACACTGGAAACACCATATATTTT.